The rows below give T cell receptor beta chains drawn from one sample of a study of T cells in Graves' hyperthyroidism and ophthalmopathy. One entry per CDR3 protein, called by TCRdb with MiXCR from the multiplex PCR reads. The top ten hold roughly a fifth of the sample, which has more than 350,000 distinct CDR3 sequences, approximately 16% seen once. The sequencing sample was made of blood. The receptors shown here come from a woman aged 55-70 years with Graves' ophthalmopathy. CDR3s leave out the opening cysteine and the closing phenylalanine or tryptophan. The order of the fields is CDR3 protein, V gene, D gene. The D gene is left open where the match is weak.

ASSTTTGLGTQY,TRBV12-3/TRBV12-4,TRBD2
ASSFTGGYEQY,TRBV5-4,TRBD1
ASSFGTVSSYEQY,TRBV11-2,-
ASSPSSQETQY,TRBV18,-
ASIKDTQETQY,TRBV2,-
AWSETGGGNEQF,TRBV30,TRBD2
ASRRLAGGKETQY,TRBV4-1,TRBD2
ASSPRDRTYNEQF,TRBV12-3/TRBV12-4,TRBD1
ASSLSPGGGSISGYT,TRBV7-6,-
ASSYSDRAGGYT,TRBV6-5,TRBD1
ASSTYILAGRNTGELF,TRBV13,TRBD2
ALEGAGTEKLF,TRBV2,TRBD1
ASDLSGSPYNEQF,TRBV27,TRBD2
ASLRDFSYEQY,TRBV2,-
ASTQTGSNYGYT,TRBV7-9,TRBD1
ASSQDTSKPDTQY,TRBV4-2,-
ATSHPPRDQPQH,TRBV28,-
ASSSAGTSEGSPTDTQY,TRBV28,TRBD2
SARGGLASTDTQY,TRBV20-1,-
ASSDLSGSSDTQY,TRBV10-1,TRBD2
ASTSGQGLYEQY,TRBV28,-
ASFGLYPSYEQY,TRBV28,-
ASSEGHRISSDQPQH,TRBV25-1,-
GSTGTSGSTAHNEQF,TRBV20-1,TRBD2
ASSSVGQVYQPQH,TRBV7-8,-
ASSLQGPRTEAF,TRBV5-1,-
ASSSGALSGANVLT,TRBV19,-
ASNLNTGELF,TRBV12-3/TRBV12-4,-
ASSQDPPSGGAYEQY,TRBV4-1,TRBD2
ASSFRGAGPGGTQY,TRBV12-3/TRBV12-4,TRBD2
ASSLSTSGTGEQF,TRBV7-3,TRBD2
ASSRQPQSSYNEQF,TRBV7-3,-
ASSLGSRGSNSPLH,TRBV13,-
AWRRTLYTEAF,TRBV30,-
ASGKELNYEQY,TRBV6-1,-